Below are 7 T cell receptor beta chains sequenced from a single sample in a study of shared clonotypes between healthy human individuals. Naive CD8 populations comprised CD45RO-negative cells positively selected for CCR7, excluding terminally differentiated effector memory CD45RA+ cells. Profiled with immunoSEQ multiplex PCR; TCRdb holds only in-frame clones, not every one. Among about 2.2 million clones, roughly 95% were seen once, and the ten largest hold more than 1.5%. Sample: naive CD8+ T cells from PBMCs. The receptors stem from a man in his late teens or twenties in good health. Some clones in this sample may be carry-over from other donors' samples.

The chain has TRBV7-2 and TRBJ1-5; no clear D gene. Deletions cut 1 base from V and 1 base from J, with 5 bases between. The length of the CDR3 is 14 residues. The germline CDR1 and CDR2 sequences are SGHTA and FQGNSA. The CDR3 spells CASSLGASNQPQHF. The CDR3 DNA sequence: TGTGCCAGCAGCTTAGGGGCGAGCAATCAGCCCCAGCATTTT.

The chain is built from TRBV5-5 and TRBJ2-1; D is perhaps TRBD1 (5 bases). V shed 0 bases and J shed 3 bases, with 10 bases lying between them. This CDR3 contains 15 residues. Germline assignment: CDR1 SGHKS and CDR2 YYEKEE (reference sequence). In nucleotides, the CDR3 is TGTGCCAGCAGCTTGGACAGGAACTACTACAATGAGCAGTTCTTC. Its protein product is CASSLDRNYYNEQFF.

The chain links TRBV6-1 to TRBJ2-7, with 8 bases lining up with TRBD1. V was clipped by 5 bases and J by 5 bases; unmatched bases: 11. The CDR3 has 15 residues. The germline gives CDR1 MNHNS, CDR2 SASEGT. CDR3 sequence (DNA): TGTGCCAGCAGTAGGATCAGGGGGCGCGCCCACGAGCAGTACTTC. Protein product: CASSRIRGRAHEQYF.

V usage is TRBV10-3 and J usage is TRBJ2-3, with 13 bases lining up with TRBD2. J lost 5 bases, V lost 2 bases, and 7 bases had no gene match. The CDR3 loop spans 17 amino acids. Germline assignment: CDR1 ENHRY and CDR2 SYGVKD. The DNA of the CDR3 is TGTGCCATCAGTGAGCCTACTAGCGGGAGGGCCAGAGATACGCAGTATTTT. The encoded protein is CAISEPTSGRARDTQYF.

The chain recombines TRBV7-3 with TRBJ1-1, with 7 nucleotides matching TRBD1. The CDR3 spans 15 residues. The germline CDR1 and CDR2 sequences are SGHTA and FQGTGA. Unmatched junction bases numbered 18, after V lost 6 bases and J lost 11 bases. The CDR3 DNA is TGTGCCAGCAGGCCCTCTGAAGGGGGCGACGCCTCTGCTTTCTTT. Protein: CASRPSEGGDASAFF. The variable domain in full, completed from reference TRBV7-3 and TRBJ1-1, reads GAGVSQTPSNKVTEKGKYVELRCDPISGHTALYWYRQSLGQGPEFLIYFQGTGAADDSGLPNDRFFAVRPEGSVSTLKIQRTERGDSAVYLCASRPSEGGDASAFFGQGTRLTVV.

The chain employs TRBV6-1 and TRBJ2-3, with D uncertain. V shed 5 bases and J shed 2 bases, with 8 bases lying between them. The CDR3 runs 13 residues. Germline CDR1 is MNHNS and CDR2 is SASEGT. This CDR3 is CASSTWPTDTQYF. The CDR3 DNA is TGTGCCAGCAGTACCTGGCCCACAGATACGCAGTATTTT.

The CDR3 sequence is CASSWGRESSYNEQFF. CDR3 bases: TGTGCCAGCAGCTGGGGGAGGGAGAGCTCCTACAATGAGCAGTTCTTC. The V and J genes are TRBV27 and TRBJ2-1, with 7 bases fitting TRBD2. This CDR3 contains 16 residues. J gave up 0 bases and V 6 bases, and 8 bases lay outside the gene matches. Germline lookup yields CDR1 MNHEY and CDR2 SMNVEV (reference sequence).